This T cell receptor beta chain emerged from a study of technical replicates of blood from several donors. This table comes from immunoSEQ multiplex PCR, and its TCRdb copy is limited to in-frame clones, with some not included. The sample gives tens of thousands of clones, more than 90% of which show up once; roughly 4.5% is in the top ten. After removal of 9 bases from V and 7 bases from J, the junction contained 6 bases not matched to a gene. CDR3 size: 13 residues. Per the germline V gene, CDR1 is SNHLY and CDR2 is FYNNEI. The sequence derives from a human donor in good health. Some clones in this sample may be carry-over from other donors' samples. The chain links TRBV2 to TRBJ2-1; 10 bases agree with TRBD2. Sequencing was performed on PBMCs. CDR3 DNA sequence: TGTGCCAGTCTAGCGGGAGAAGATAATGAGCAGTTCTTC. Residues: CASLAGEDNEQFF.